This entry describes one T cell receptor beta chain. The target antigen is unknown. The sample belongs to a study of CD8+ T cells in alopecia areata. Background on the study: Treated patients swallowed 5 to 10 mg of oral tofacitinib twice daily. Overall study findings and caveats: Tofacitinib did not eliminate many expanded lesional clones from scalp or blood.

CDR1 MDHEN and CDR2 SYDVKM come from the germline V gene. Trimming took 11 bases from V and 2 from J; bases not matched to a gene: 9. This CDR3 comprises 15 residues. As for treatment: oral pan-JAK inhibitor, 5-10 mg twice daily. Sequencing templates came from extracted RNA that was reverse transcribed into cDNA. Sequencing used immunoSEQ multiplex PCR; TCRdb keeps in-frame clones, though not all of them. The table lists more than 150,000 clones, roughly three fifths of them singletons. The chain links TRBV28 to TRBJ1-5; 10 positions agree with TRBD1. The material was CD4+ T cells sorted from blood, obtained at week 4, from a patient treated with tofacitinib. This TCR came from a human donor with alopecia areata. CDR3 amino acids: CACDRGLRGNQPQHF. The CDR3 nucleotides are TGTGCCTGTGACAGGGGGCTGCGGGGCAATCAGCCCCAGCATTTT.